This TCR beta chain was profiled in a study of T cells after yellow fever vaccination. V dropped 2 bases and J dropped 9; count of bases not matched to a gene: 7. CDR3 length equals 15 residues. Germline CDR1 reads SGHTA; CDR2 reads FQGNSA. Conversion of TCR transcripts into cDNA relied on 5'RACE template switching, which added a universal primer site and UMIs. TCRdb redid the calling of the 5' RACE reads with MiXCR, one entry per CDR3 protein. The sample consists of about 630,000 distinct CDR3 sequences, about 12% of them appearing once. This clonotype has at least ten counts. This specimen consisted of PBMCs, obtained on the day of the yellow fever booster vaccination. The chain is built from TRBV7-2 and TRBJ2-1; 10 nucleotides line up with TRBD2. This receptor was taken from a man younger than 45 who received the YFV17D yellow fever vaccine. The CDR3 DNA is TGTGCCAGCAGCTTAAGAGCGGGAGGGCCGGGTGAGCAGTTCTTC. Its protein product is CASSLRAGGPGEQFF.